This T cell receptor beta chain comes out of a study of blood T cell repertoires in COVID-19. The table came from immunoSEQ multiplex PCR; TCRdb's copy has only in-frame clones and leaves some out. This table has about 530,000 clones, roughly 91% appearing once. Germline CDR1 is SGHRS and CDR2 is YFSETQ. The V and J ends lost 4 bases and 1 base respectively, with 7 bases between them. The CDR3 has 13 amino acids. What was sequenced was peripheral blood. This chain connects TRBV5-1 to TRBJ2-3; D remains unclear. The clonotype originates from a woman aged 45-65 years with COVID-19, enrolled during active disease. The CDR3 region is CASSAQGTDTQYF. The CDR3 bases are TGCGCCAGCAGCGCTCAGGGCACAGATACGCAGTATTTT.